The clone carrying this TCR beta chain came up many times. Germline V lookup: CDR1 MNHEY, CDR2 SVGEGT. There are 20 residues in the CDR3. V lost 2 bases to trimming and J lost 8 bases; unmatched junction nucleotides: 24. Each TCR cDNA molecule bore a unique molecular identifier. TCRdb re-called the 5' RACE reads with MiXCR, one entry per CDR3 protein. The table shows about 92,000 distinct CDR3 sequences, with more than 10% occurring only once. These data originate in a study of spatial heterogeneity in lung cancer. For the study at large: In the raw reads, each unique TCR and UMI combination was present more than ten times on average.

Time point described: sample taken at primary tumor resection. Patients with untreated early-stage non-small cell lung cancer, numbering 72, were the donors. From tumor, nontumor lung or frozen PBMC, whole RNA was taken unsorted for sequencing. This TCR came from a male donor with early-stage non-small cell lung cancer. The input for sequencing was PBMCs, taken at surgery. V gene TRBV6-2 or TRBV6-3 combines with J gene TRBJ2-1; 7 nucleotides line up with TRBD2. Here the CDR3 reads CASSYRELPGLPLRDYEQFF. DNA of the CDR3: TGTGCCAGCAGTTACCGGGAGCTACCGGGACTACCCCTACGGGACTATGAGCAGTTCTTC.